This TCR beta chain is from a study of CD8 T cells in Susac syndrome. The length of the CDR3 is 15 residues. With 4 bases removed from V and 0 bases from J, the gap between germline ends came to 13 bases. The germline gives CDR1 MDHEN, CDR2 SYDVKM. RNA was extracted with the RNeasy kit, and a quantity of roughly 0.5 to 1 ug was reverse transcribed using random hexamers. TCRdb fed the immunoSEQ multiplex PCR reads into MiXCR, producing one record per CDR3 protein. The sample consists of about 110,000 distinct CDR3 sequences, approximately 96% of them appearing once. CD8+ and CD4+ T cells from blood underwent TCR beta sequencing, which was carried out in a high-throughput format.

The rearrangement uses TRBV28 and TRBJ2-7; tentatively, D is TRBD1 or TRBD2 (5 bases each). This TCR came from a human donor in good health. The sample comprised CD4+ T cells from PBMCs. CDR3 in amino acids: CASSSGTESSYEQYF. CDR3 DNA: TGTGCCAGCAGTTCGGGGACCGAGAGCTCCTACGAGCAGTACTTC.